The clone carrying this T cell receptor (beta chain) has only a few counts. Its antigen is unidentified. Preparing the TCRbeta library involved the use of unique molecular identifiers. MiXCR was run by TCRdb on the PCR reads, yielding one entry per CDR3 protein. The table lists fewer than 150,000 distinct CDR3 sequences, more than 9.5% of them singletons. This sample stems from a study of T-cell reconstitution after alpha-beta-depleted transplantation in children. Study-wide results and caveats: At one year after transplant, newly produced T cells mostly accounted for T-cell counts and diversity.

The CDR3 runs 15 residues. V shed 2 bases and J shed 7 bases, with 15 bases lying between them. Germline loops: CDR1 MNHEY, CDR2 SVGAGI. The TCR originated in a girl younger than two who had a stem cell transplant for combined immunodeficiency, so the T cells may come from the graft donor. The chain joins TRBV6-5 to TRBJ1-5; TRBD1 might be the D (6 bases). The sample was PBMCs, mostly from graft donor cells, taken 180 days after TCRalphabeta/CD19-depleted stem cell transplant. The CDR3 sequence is CASSYEGGVRQPQHF. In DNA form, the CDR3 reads TGTGCCAGCAGTTACGAGGGGGGAGTCCGGCAGCCCCAGCATTTT.